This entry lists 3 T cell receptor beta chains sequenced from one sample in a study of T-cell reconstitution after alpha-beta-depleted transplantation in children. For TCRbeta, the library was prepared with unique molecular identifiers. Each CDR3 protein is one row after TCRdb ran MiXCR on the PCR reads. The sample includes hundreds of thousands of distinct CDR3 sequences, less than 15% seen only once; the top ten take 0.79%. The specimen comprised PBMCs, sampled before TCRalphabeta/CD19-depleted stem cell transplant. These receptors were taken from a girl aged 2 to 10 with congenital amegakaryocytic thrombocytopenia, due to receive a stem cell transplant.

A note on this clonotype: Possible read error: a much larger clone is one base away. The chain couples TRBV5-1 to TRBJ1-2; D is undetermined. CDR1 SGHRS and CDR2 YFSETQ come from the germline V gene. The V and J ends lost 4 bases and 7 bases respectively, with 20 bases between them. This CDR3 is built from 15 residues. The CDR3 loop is CASSLTTDGPCGYTF. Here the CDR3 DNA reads TGCGCCAGCAGCCTAACTACGGACGGACCTTGTGGCTACACCTTC. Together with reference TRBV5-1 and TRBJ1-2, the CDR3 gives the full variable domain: KAGVTQTPRYLIKTRGQQVTLSCSPISGHRSVSWYQQTPGQGLQFLFEYFSETQRNKGNFPGRFSGRQFSNSRSEMNVSTLELGDSALYLCASSLTTDGPCGYTFGSGTRLTVV.

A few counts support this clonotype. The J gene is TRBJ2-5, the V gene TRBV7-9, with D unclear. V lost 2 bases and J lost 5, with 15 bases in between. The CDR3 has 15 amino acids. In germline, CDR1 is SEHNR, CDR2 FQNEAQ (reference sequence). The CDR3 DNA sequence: TGTGCCAGCAGCTTAACCATCTCCCCATTTGAGACCCAGTACTTC. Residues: CASSLTISPFETQYF. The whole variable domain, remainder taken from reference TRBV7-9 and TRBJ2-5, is DTGVSQNPRHKITKRGQNVTFRCDPISEHNRLYWYRQTLGQGPEFLTYFQNEAQLEKSRLLSDRFSAERPKGSFSTLEIQRTEQGDSAMYLCASSLTISPFETQYFGPGTRLLVL.

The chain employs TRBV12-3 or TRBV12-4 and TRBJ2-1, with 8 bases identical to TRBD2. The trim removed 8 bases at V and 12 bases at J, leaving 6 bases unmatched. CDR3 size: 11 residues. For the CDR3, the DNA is TGTGCCAGCTGGGGACTAGGAGGGCAGTTCTTC. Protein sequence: CASWGLGGQFF.